Below are 21 T cell receptor beta chains sequenced from a single sample in a study of shared clonotypes between healthy human individuals. Repertoires were generated with immunoSEQ multiplex PCR, while TCRdb's copy carries only in-frame clones and drops some. This sample has hundreds of thousands of clones, with about two thirds found just once. The sample taken for sequencing was memory CD4+ T cells sorted from blood. Documented subset: CD45RA-negative fraction. Receptors originate from a woman aged 25-40 years in good health.

This clone was counted a few times. The chain uses TRBV13 and TRBJ2-2; 11 nucleotides match TRBD2. V lost 5 bases and J lost 7; bases outside the gene matches: 6. The CDR3 contains 15 residues. CDR1 is PRHDT, CDR2 FYEKMQ, per germline (reference sequence). CDR3 sequence (DNA): TGTGCCAGCAGCCCCGGGACTAGCGGCCTCGGGGAGCTGTTTTTT. Translation gives CASSPGTSGLGELFF.

The V and J genes are TRBV19 and TRBJ2-2; 15 bases agree with TRBD2. V was pared by 5 bases and J by 5 bases, with 6 bases of the junction left unmatched. The CDR3 spans 17 residues. Germline assignment: CDR1 LNHDA and CDR2 SQIVND (reference sequence). The CDR3 sequence is CASSPGLAGGRTGELFF. The CDR3 DNA reads TGTGCCAGTAGTCCCGGACTAGCGGGAGGGCGAACCGGGGAGCTGTTTTTT.

This clone has just a few counts. One junction end does not reproduce the germline sequence, and a read error may be involved. The V gene is TRBV4-1, the J gene TRBJ2-7, with a tentative D call TRBD2 (7 bases). CDR3 length: 11 amino acids. Looked up from germline, CDR1 is MGHRA and CDR2 is YSYEKL. The CDR3 protein is CASSRKGGREF. In DNA, the CDR3 is TGCGCCAGCAGCCGCAAGGGGGGGCGTGAGTTC.

V gene TRBV5-1 combines with J gene TRBJ2-1; 9 nucleotides match TRBD1. This CDR3 has 15 residues. Germline CDR1 SGHRS, CDR2 YFSETQ. J lost 6 bases, V lost 3 bases, and 7 bases had no gene match. CDR3 DNA sequence: TGCGCCAGCAGCTGGGGACAGGGTGGTTTCAATGAGCAGTTCTTC. This translates into CASSWGQGGFNEQFF.

The chain uses TRBV7-3 and TRBJ2-1; D is unresolved. Germline V CDR1 and CDR2: SGHTA, FQGTGA. Trimming stripped 5 bases from V and 4 bases from J, with 15 bases between. This CDR3 region has 15 residues. CDR3 sequence reads: CASSLGSQLYNEQFF. CDR3 coding DNA: TGTGCCAGCAGCCTGGGATCGCAACTTTACAATGAGCAGTTCTTC.

The V gene is TRBV2, the J gene TRBJ2-3; 15 bases agree with TRBD2. With 7 bases clipped from V and 8 bases from J, the junction kept 7 bases outside the gene matches. The V gene's germline CDR1 is SNHLY and CDR2 FYNNEI. The CDR3 totals 15 residues. In DNA, the CDR3 is TGTGCCAGCAATTTGGGACTAGCGGGAGGAGGTACGCAGTATTTT. Residues: CASNLGLAGGGTQYF. The whole variable domain, remainder taken from reference TRBV2 and TRBJ2-3, is EPEVTQTPSHQVTQMGQEVILRCVPISNHLYFYWYRQILGQKVEFLVSFYNNEISEKSEIFDDQFSVERPDGSNFTLKIRSTKLEDSAMYFCASNLGLAGGGTQYFGPGTRLTVL.

Regarding this clone: A much larger clone lies a single base off, so this may be a read error. Other DNA sequences of this sample code for an identical CDR3. The CDR3 here is CASSFSSGAYNEQFF. The CDR3 coding sequence is TGCGCCAGCAGCTTTTCTAGCGGGGCATACAATGAGCAGTTCTTC. The chain carries TRBV5-1 and TRBJ2-1; the match to TRBD2 covers 9 bases. Losses at the gene ends were 2 bases for V and 4 bases for J; bases not matched to a gene: 4. The CDR3 is 15 residues long. Germline V gene sequence: CDR1 SGHRS, CDR2 YFSETQ.

There are a few counts of this clone. V and J are TRBV6-1 and TRBJ2-7; D uncertain. The germline CDR1 and CDR2 sequences are MNHNS and SASEGT. The V gene lost 2 bases and the J gene lost 2 bases, with 10 bases spanning the gap. The length of the CDR3 is 14 residues. The CDR3: CASSEIKGTYEQYF. CDR3 nucleotides: TGTGCCAGCAGTGAAATTAAGGGAACCTACGAGCAGTACTTC.

The genes are TRBV6-5 and TRBJ2-5, with 7 bases identical to TRBD1. Germline CDR1 is MNHEY and CDR2 is SVGAGI. The CDR3 is 14 amino acids. V lost 0 bases, J lost 5 bases, and 3 bases stayed unmatched. The CDR3, as DNA: TGTGCCAGCAGTTACTCGACAGGGTCGGAGACCCAGTACTTC. This encodes CASSYSTGSETQYF.

This clone was counted once. This chain links TRBV25-1 with TRBJ1-1; D possibly corresponds to TRBD1 (5 bases). Trimming shortened V by 2 bases and J by 0 bases, and 10 bases separated the two germline ends. Germline V CDR1 and CDR2: MGHDK, SYGVNS. The CDR3 has 15 amino acids. The CDR3: CASSERGFMNTEAFF. The CDR3 nucleotides are TGTGCCAGCAGTGAAAGGGGTTTTATGAACACTGAAGCTTTCTTT.

This clone was seen a few times. CDR3 protein: CASSEIGRDYEQYF. In DNA, the CDR3 is TGCGCCAGCAGTGAGATAGGGCGCGACTACGAGCAGTACTTC. The chain carries TRBV10-1 and TRBJ2-7; D remains unclear. From germline, CDR1 is WNHNN and CDR2 SYGVQD (reference sequence). This CDR3 has 14 residues. With 2 bases removed from V and 3 bases from J, the gap between germline ends came to 11 bases.

The rearrangement links TRBV27 to TRBJ2-3, with D perhaps TRBD1 (5 bases). Germline CDR1 reads MNHEY; CDR2 reads SMNVEV (reference sequence). CDR3 length: 15 amino acids. Trimming removed 5 bases from V and 4 bases from J, with 16 bases in between. The CDR3 here is CASSPPGLFSDTQYF. CDR3 nucleotides: TGTGCCAGCAGTCCCCCAGGGCTATTCTCAGATACGCAGTATTTT.

The CDR3 DNA reads as TGTGCCAGCAGCTTAGTAGGACAGAGCTACGAGCAGTACTTC. As protein: CASSLVGQSYEQYF. The chain employs TRBV7-2 and TRBJ2-7, with a weak D call TRBD1 (6 bases). CDR3 size: 14 residues. Trimming cost V 1 base and J 3 bases, with 10 bases left between them. Germline CDR1 SGHTA, CDR2 FQGNSA.

This clone appeared many times. The chain carries TRBV11-3 and TRBJ2-3; D is perhaps TRBD1 (5 bases). The length of the CDR3 is 13 residues. Germline V gene data show CDR1 as SGHNT and CDR2 as YENEEA. The CDR3 is CASRQGGTDTQYF. DNA for the CDR3: TGTGCGAGCCGGCAGGGCGGCACAGATACGCAGTATTTT.

The chain employs TRBV6-1 and TRBJ2-7; 9 bases map to TRBD2. The CDR3 runs to 15 residues. After removal of 4 bases from V and 5 bases from J, the junction contained 9 bases not matched to a gene. Germline loops: CDR1 MNHNS, CDR2 SASEGT. CDR3 loop: CASSADSGRRNEQYF. CDR3 nucleotide sequence: TGTGCCAGCAGTGCTGATAGCGGGAGACGGAACGAGCAGTACTTC.

The chain joins TRBV11-2 to TRBJ2-1, with D possibly being TRBD2 (5 bases). The V gene's germline CDR1 is SGHAT and CDR2 FQNNGV. The CDR3 length is 15 residues. Trimming pared 6 bases from V and 7 bases from J, leaving 19 bases between. The CDR3 DNA sequence: TGTGCCAGCAGTTGGCGGAGCGGAAGAGGGAATGAGCAGTTCTTC. Translating it yields CASSWRSGRGNEQFF. Using reference TRBV11-2 and TRBJ2-1 for the parts outside the CDR3, the full variable domain is EAGVAQSPRYKIIEKRQSVAFWCNPISGHATLYWYQQILGQGPKLLIQFQNNGVVDDSQLPKDRFSAERLKGVDSTLKIQPAKLEDSAVYLCASSWRSGRGNEQFFGPGTRLTVL.

This clone was seen once. V and J are TRBV7-3 and TRBJ2-7; TRBD1 agrees at 8 bases. Germline V gene data show CDR1 as SGHTA and CDR2 as FQGTGA. This CDR3 contains 17 residues. V shed 2 bases and J 3 bases; nucleotides not matched to a gene: 12. The CDR3 here is CASSLRGQGTIVYEQYF. As DNA, the CDR3 is TGTGCCAGCAGCTTACGCGGACAGGGCACGATTGTCTACGAGCAGTACTTC. Based on the CDR3 plus reference TRBV7-3 and TRBJ2-7, the full variable domain is GAGVSQTPSNKVTEKGKYVELRCDPISGHTALYWYRQSLGQGPEFLIYFQGTGAADDSGLPNDRFFAVRPEGSVSTLKIQRTERGDSAVYLCASSLRGQGTIVYEQYFGPGTRLTVT.

This clone was seen a handful of times. This chain connects TRBV19 to TRBJ1-2; D is unresolved. Trimming removed 7 bases from V and 5 bases from J, with 14 bases in between. In germline, CDR1 is LNHDA, CDR2 SQIVND (reference sequence). The CDR3 loop spans 13 amino acids. The CDR3 bases are TGTGCCAGTACGAAGGCGGAGGGTTATGGCTACACCTTC. Protein product: CASTKAEGYGYTF.

About this clone: Within the sample, other DNA sequences also encode this same CDR3. The chain employs TRBV9 and TRBJ2-5; TRBD2 agrees at 12 bases. V lost 0 bases, J lost 5 bases, and 2 bases stayed unmatched. Germline CDR1 reads SGDLS; CDR2 reads YYNGEE. This CDR3 is built from 15 residues. CDR3 in amino acids: CASSVGLAGGETQYF. DNA for the CDR3: TGTGCCAGCAGCGTAGGGCTAGCGGGAGGGGAGACCCAGTACTTC.

This chain joins TRBV6-1 and TRBJ2-7; the D gene is possibly TRBD1 (5 bases). Germline CDR1 and CDR2: MNHNS and SASEGT. The CDR3 runs 14 residues. With 3 bases removed from V and 2 bases from J, the gap between germline ends came to 11 bases. This CDR3 reads CASSDPGRAYEQYF. DNA for the CDR3: TGTGCCAGCAGTGACCCGGGCAGGGCCTACGAGCAGTACTTC.

V and J are TRBV11-2 and TRBJ1-1; D is uncertain. The CDR3 is made up of 13 amino acids. The V gene lost 1 base and the J gene lost 11 bases, with 14 bases spanning the gap. Germline CDR1 reads SGHAT; CDR2 reads FQNNGV. The CDR3 bases are TGTGCCAGCAGCTTAGCCGATTTTAGTGCGGCTTTCTTT. Residues: CASSLADFSAAFF.